These 4 T cell receptor beta chains were sequenced from one sample in a study of a mutant IDH1 vaccine in newly diagnosed glioma. Time point indicated: week 47, end of study. Each vaccine dose was 300 ug of mutant IDH1 20-mer peptide, with topical imiquimod. The assay was immunoSEQ multiplex PCR, and TCRdb's table has in-frame clones only and misses some. There are about 56,000 clones in the sample; roughly four fifths occur only once, and roughly 3% lies in the top ten. Their recognized antigens are unknown. The sequencing here drew on PBMCs, taken from a glioma patient whose treatment included an IDH1 peptide vaccine. These receptor sequences come from a woman aged 45 to 65 with glioma.

The rearrangement joins TRBV19 to TRBJ1-1, with D possibly being TRBD1 (5 bases). Germline V gives CDR1 LNHDA, CDR2 SQIVND (reference sequence). With 3 bases removed from V and 0 bases from J, the gap between germline ends came to 23 bases. This CDR3 spans 19 amino acids. CDR3 DNA: TGTGCCAGTAGTATTAATTGGGGACTGGGCATTTACCTGAACACTGAAGCTTTCTTT. It yields the protein CASSINWGLGIYLNTEAFF.

The sample holds one count of this clone. The chain combines TRBV18 with TRBJ2-7, with a weak D call TRBD1 (5 bases). The CDR3 totals 15 residues. Germline CDR1 and CDR2: KGHSH and LQKENI. Trimming pared 2 bases from V and 3 bases from J, leaving 14 bases between. This CDR3 reads CASSPSKAGFYEQYF. The DNA for the CDR3 is TGTGCCAGCTCACCATCTAAAGCAGGGTTCTACGAGCAGTACTTC.

The V call is TRBV19, the J call TRBJ2-7; 9 nucleotides match TRBD1. This CDR3 is 16 amino acids long. The germline V gene has CDR1 LNHDA and CDR2 SQIVND (reference sequence). V shed 1 base and J 2 bases; nucleotides not matched to a gene: 6. CDR3 in DNA: TGTGCCAGTAGTATAGGTCGCGGGACAGGGACCTACGAGCAGTACTTC. Its protein product is CASSIGRGTGTYEQYF.

Comment on this clone: Germline is not matched at one junction end, which may reflect a read error. This sequence joins TRBV7-7 and TRBJ2-5; TRBD2 matches at 11 bases. This CDR3 comprises 14 residues. CDR1 SSHAT and CDR2 FNYEAQ come from the germline V gene (reference sequence). This CDR3 is CASSLAGGRETQYF. The CDR3 nucleotides are TGTGCTAGCAGCTTAGCGGGGGGGAGAGAGACCCAGTACTTC.